This TCR beta chain was sequenced in a study of identical twins. TCRdb processed the 5' RACE reads anew with MiXCR; each CDR3 protein has one entry. The data hold around 340,000 distinct CDR3 sequences, with 10% to 15% observed a single time. Germline V gives CDR1 SQVTM, CDR2 ANQGSEA. Trimming at V came to 4 bases and at J to 5 bases, leaving 7 bases not matched to a gene. This CDR3 has 14 residues. This clonotype was counted many times. These data were likewise used in another study, on yellow fever vaccine responses in identical twins.

The TCR comes from a woman between 18 and 29 years old in good health. The sequenced sample consisted of CD8+ T cells sorted from blood. The rearrangement links TRBV29-1 to TRBJ2-3; 9 nucleotides line up with TRBD2. The CDR3 DNA reads as TGCAGCGTTGTGGGCGGGGGGGCCGGAGATACGCAGTATTTT. Encoded protein: CSVVGGGAGDTQYF.